A selection of T cell receptor beta chains follows, all from one sample in a study of blood T cell repertoires in COVID-19. The repertoire was sequenced with immunoSEQ multiplex PCR; TCRdb's copy has only in-frame clones and lacks some. The profile shows roughly 180,000 clones, roughly four fifths of them singletons. The sample was PBMCs or T cells enriched from blood (not recorded which). These receptors were obtained from a man aged 35 to 55 who had recovered from COVID-19. Both conserved end residues are part of each CDR3. The order of the fields is clone size, D gene, V gene, J gene, CDR3 protein, CDR3 DNA. The D gene is left open where the match is weak. Where a row states a size, it is once, few, many or the class of an expanded clone; other rows omit it.

abundance: -
d_gene: TRBD1
v_gene: TRBV4-2
j_gene: TRBJ2-2
CDR3aa: CASSQRTGVGTGELFF
CDR3nt: TGTGCCAGCAGCCAACGGACAGGGGTTGGCACCGGGGAGCTGTTTTTT

abundance: once
d_gene: TRBD1
v_gene: TRBV9
j_gene: TRBJ2-7
CDR3aa: CASSRSGTGAYEQYF
CDR3nt: TGTGCCAGCAGCCGATCTGGGACAGGGGCCTACGAGCAGTACTTC

abundance: -
d_gene: -
v_gene: TRBV19
j_gene: TRBJ2-5
CDR3aa: CASSILLEETQYF
CDR3nt: TGTGCCAGTAGTATACTCCTCGAAGAGACCCAGTACTTC

abundance: -
d_gene: TRBD2
v_gene: TRBV2
j_gene: TRBJ2-1
CDR3aa: CASSEGLAGYGQFF
CDR3nt: TGTGCCAGCAGTGAAGGACTAGCGGGATACGGGCAGTTCTTC

abundance: once
d_gene: TRBD1
v_gene: TRBV6-2/TRBV6-3
j_gene: TRBJ2-1
CDR3aa: CASSPRGTGADNEQFF
CDR3nt: TGTGCCAGCAGTCCGAGAGGGACAGGGGCTGACAATGAGCAGTTCTTC

abundance: few
d_gene: TRBD1
v_gene: TRBV6-5
j_gene: TRBJ2-7
CDR3aa: CASSRDRGYEQYF
CDR3nt: TGTGCCAGCAGCCGGGACAGGGGTTACGAGCAGTACTTC

abundance: -
d_gene: -
v_gene: TRBV11-2
j_gene: TRBJ1-1
CDR3aa: CASSVRGTEAFF
CDR3nt: TGTGCCAGCAGCGTTCGGGGAACTGAAGCTTTCTTT

abundance: many
d_gene: -
v_gene: TRBV6-2/TRBV6-3
j_gene: TRBJ2-7
CDR3aa: CASSDYSYEQYF
CDR3nt: TGTGCCAGCAGCGACTACTCCTACGAGCAGTACTTC

abundance: -
d_gene: TRBD1
v_gene: TRBV7-3
j_gene: TRBJ1-1
CDR3aa: CASSGTGGTEAFF
CDR3nt: TGTGCCAGCAGCGGGACAGGGGGCACTGAAGCTTTCTTT

abundance: -
d_gene: TRBD1
v_gene: TRBV18
j_gene: TRBJ1-3
CDR3aa: CASSADRDPSGNTIYF
CDR3nt: TGTGCCAGCTCAGCCGACAGGGACCCCTCTGGAAACACCATATATTTT

abundance: -
d_gene: TRBD2
v_gene: TRBV9
j_gene: TRBJ2-1
CDR3aa: CASTPAGMYNEQFF
CDR3nt: TGTGCCAGCACCCCAGCGGGGATGTACAATGAGCAGTTCTTC

abundance: -
d_gene: TRBD1
v_gene: TRBV3-1/TRBV3-2
j_gene: TRBJ1-4
CDR3aa: CASSLWDRGNEKLFF
CDR3nt: TGTGCCAGCAGCCTCTGGGACAGGGGAAATGAAAAACTGTTTTTT

abundance: -
d_gene: TRBD1
v_gene: TRBV6-2/TRBV6-3
j_gene: TRBJ2-1
CDR3aa: CASSYRQGHTPNEQFF
CDR3nt: TGTGCCAGCAGTTACAGACAGGGACACACACCAAATGAGCAGTTCTTC

abundance: -
d_gene: TRBD2
v_gene: TRBV5-4
j_gene: TRBJ2-3
CDR3aa: CASSTLAGGGTDTQYF
CDR3nt: TGTGCCAGCAGCACCTTAGCGGGAGGGGGCACAGATACGCAGTATTTT

abundance: -
d_gene: -
v_gene: TRBV4-2
j_gene: TRBJ1-6
CDR3aa: CASGTETEGNSPLHF
CDR3nt: TGTGCCAGCGGTACCGAGACAGAAGGAAATTCACCCCTCCACTTT

abundance: -
d_gene: TRBD1
v_gene: TRBV28
j_gene: TRBJ2-4
CDR3aa: CASNSPGWDRDGGKNIQYF
CDR3nt: TGTGCCAGTAATAGCCCAGGGTGGGACAGGGATGGAGGCAAAAACATTCAGTACTTC

abundance: -
d_gene: -
v_gene: TRBV6-5
j_gene: TRBJ2-7
CDR3aa: CASSYGQGPYEQYF
CDR3nt: TGTGCCAGCAGTTACGGGCAGGGCCCCTACGAGCAGTACTTC

abundance: -
d_gene: TRBD2
v_gene: TRBV7-2
j_gene: TRBJ2-7
CDR3aa: CASTAGGSYEQYF
CDR3nt: TGTGCCAGCACGGCCGGCGGGAGTTACGAGCAGTACTTC

abundance: -
d_gene: TRBD2
v_gene: TRBV7-6
j_gene: TRBJ2-1
CDR3aa: CASRLRAGEWDNEQFF
CDR3nt: TGTGCCAGCAGACTGAGAGCGGGAGAATGGGACAATGAGCAGTTCTTC

abundance: -
d_gene: -
v_gene: TRBV2
j_gene: TRBJ1-1
CDR3aa: CASQGQLRTEAFF
CDR3nt: TGTGCCAGCCAAGGACAATTGAGAACTGAAGCTTTCTTT

abundance: -
d_gene: TRBD1
v_gene: TRBV4-3
j_gene: TRBJ1-2
CDR3aa: CASSHETGAPGYGYTF
CDR3nt: TGCGCCAGCAGCCATGAGACAGGGGCCCCGGGCTATGGCTACACCTTC

abundance: -
d_gene: TRBD1
v_gene: TRBV10-3
j_gene: TRBJ2-2
CDR3aa: CAISGTGDTGELFF
CDR3nt: TGTGCCATCAGCGGGACAGGGGACACCGGGGAGCTGTTTTTT

abundance: -
d_gene: TRBD1
v_gene: TRBV6-5
j_gene: TRBJ2-7
CDR3aa: CASSYQGQGAGEQYF
CDR3nt: TGTGCCAGCAGTTACCAGGGACAGGGGGCTGGTGAGCAGTACTTC

abundance: -
d_gene: -
v_gene: TRBV4-3
j_gene: TRBJ2-3
CDR3aa: CASSQSQGSTDTQYF
CDR3nt: TGCGCCAGCAGCCAAAGTCAGGGAAGCACAGATACGCAGTATTTT

abundance: -
d_gene: TRBD1
v_gene: TRBV5-4
j_gene: TRBJ1-2
CDR3aa: CASSPPTGENGYTF
CDR3nt: TGTGCCAGCAGCCCCCCTACAGGGGAGAATGGCTACACCTTC

abundance: once
d_gene: -
v_gene: TRBV6-2/TRBV6-3
j_gene: TRBJ2-1
CDR3aa: CASSTLRGPVGWEQFF
CDR3nt: TGTGCCAGCAGTACTCTCAGGGGTCCTGTTGGATGGGAGCAGTTCTTC

abundance: -
d_gene: -
v_gene: TRBV28
j_gene: TRBJ1-4
CDR3aa: CASSLRLAPTGEKLFF
CDR3nt: TGTGCCAGCAGTTTACGTTTGGCCCCCACGGGTGAAAAACTGTTTTTT

abundance: -
d_gene: -
v_gene: TRBV7-9
j_gene: TRBJ2-2
CDR3aa: CASSFGNTGELFF
CDR3nt: TGTGCCAGCAGCTTCGGTAACACCGGGGAGCTGTTTTTT

abundance: -
d_gene: TRBD1
v_gene: TRBV7-2
j_gene: TRBJ1-2
CDR3aa: CASSFGQGMDGYTF
CDR3nt: TGTGCCAGCAGCTTCGGACAGGGGATGGATGGCTACACCTTC

abundance: -
d_gene: TRBD2
v_gene: TRBV24-1
j_gene: TRBJ2-3
CDR3aa: CATSYSGIKYF
CDR3nt: TGTGCCACCAGTTATAGCGGGATCAAGTATTTT

abundance: few
d_gene: TRBD1
v_gene: TRBV19
j_gene: TRBJ2-7
CDR3aa: CASSTTRTGDYEQYF
CDR3nt: TGTGCCAGTAGCACCACTAGGACAGGGGATTACGAGCAGTACTTC

abundance: once
d_gene: -
v_gene: TRBV27
j_gene: TRBJ2-7
CDR3aa: CASREGVGPIAPYEQYF
CDR3nt: TGTGCCAGCCGCGAAGGGGTAGGCCCGATAGCACCCTACGAGCAGTACTTC

abundance: -
d_gene: TRBD1
v_gene: TRBV2
j_gene: TRBJ2-5
CDR3aa: CASSRDRGSETQYF
CDR3nt: TGTGCCAGCAGCCGGGACAGGGGTTCAGAGACCCAGTACTTC

abundance: -
d_gene: -
v_gene: TRBV19
j_gene: TRBJ2-3
CDR3aa: CASSIQGSGTDTQYF
CDR3nt: TGTGCCAGTAGTATTCAGGGGAGTGGCACAGATACGCAGTATTTT

abundance: -
d_gene: -
v_gene: TRBV21-1
j_gene: TRBJ2-3
CDR3aa: CASSKEWIERDSGDTQYF
CDR3nt: TGTGCCAGCAGCAAAGAATGGATCGAGCGGGATTCGGGAGATACGCAGTATTTT

abundance: -
d_gene: TRBD2
v_gene: TRBV2
j_gene: TRBJ2-1
CDR3aa: CASRPRRAGDSSYNEQFF
CDR3nt: TGTGCCAGCAGGCCACGAAGGGCGGGAGATAGCTCCTACAATGAGCAGTTCTTC

abundance: -
d_gene: TRBD1
v_gene: TRBV28
j_gene: TRBJ1-6
CDR3aa: CASSPWGIRQGRGSPLHF
CDR3nt: TGTGCCAGCAGTCCCTGGGGGATTAGACAGGGTAGAGGGTCACCCCTCCACTTT

abundance: -
d_gene: -
v_gene: TRBV9
j_gene: TRBJ1-2
CDR3aa: CASTVQGGREEGYTF
CDR3nt: TGTGCCAGCACCGTACAGGGAGGTAGGGAAGAAGGCTACACCTTC

abundance: once
d_gene: -
v_gene: TRBV25-1
j_gene: TRBJ2-2
CDR3aa: CASSDRDTYTGELFF
CDR3nt: TGTGCCAGCAGTGACCGGGACACTTACACCGGGGAGCTGTTTTTT

abundance: -
d_gene: -
v_gene: TRBV5-1
j_gene: TRBJ2-7
CDR3aa: CASSLLWTEVYEQYF
CDR3nt: TGCGCCAGCAGCTTGTTGTGGACAGAGGTCTACGAGCAGTACTTC

abundance: -
d_gene: -
v_gene: TRBV2
j_gene: TRBJ1-2
CDR3aa: CASSFGRETGYTF
CDR3nt: TGTGCCAGCAGTTTTGGGAGGGAAACTGGCTACACCTTC

abundance: -
d_gene: TRBD1
v_gene: TRBV9
j_gene: TRBJ1-1
CDR3aa: CASSPQGGQDTEAFF
CDR3nt: TGTGCCAGCAGCCCGCAGGGGGGACAGGACACTGAAGCTTTCTTT

abundance: once
d_gene: TRBD1
v_gene: TRBV30
j_gene: TRBJ1-2
CDR3aa: CAWINGQGRGYGYTF
CDR3nt: TGTGCCTGGATTAACGGACAGGGAAGGGGCTATGGCTACACCTTC

abundance: -
d_gene: -
v_gene: TRBV7-2
j_gene: TRBJ1-6
CDR3aa: CASSLTPEGADNSPLHF
CDR3nt: TGTGCCAGCAGCCTAACACCCGAAGGAGCCGACAATTCACCCCTCCACTTT

abundance: -
d_gene: -
v_gene: TRBV5-1
j_gene: TRBJ2-3
CDR3aa: CASSLGGGAEDTQYF
CDR3nt: TGCGCCAGCAGCTTAGGGGGGGGCGCGGAAGATACGCAGTATTTT

abundance: -
d_gene: TRBD1
v_gene: TRBV5-6
j_gene: TRBJ2-2
CDR3aa: CASSIMTGGPVNTGELFF
CDR3nt: TGTGCCAGCAGCATCATGACAGGGGGACCCGTCAACACCGGGGAGCTGTTTTTT

abundance: many
d_gene: TRBD1
v_gene: TRBV4-3
j_gene: TRBJ2-1
CDR3aa: CASSQDMQGAYNEQFF
CDR3nt: TGCGCCAGCAGCCAAGATATGCAGGGGGCCTACAATGAGCAGTTCTTC

abundance: once
d_gene: TRBD2
v_gene: TRBV6-2/TRBV6-3
j_gene: TRBJ2-7
CDR3aa: CASSKPLAGGTYEQYF
CDR3nt: TGTGCCAGCAGTAAACCTCTAGCGGGGGGGACCTACGAGCAGTACTTC

abundance: -
d_gene: -
v_gene: TRBV4-3
j_gene: TRBJ2-1
CDR3aa: CASSQDWSGEQFF
CDR3nt: TGCGCCAGCAGCCAAGACTGGAGCGGAGAGCAGTTCTTC

abundance: -
d_gene: -
v_gene: TRBV6-5
j_gene: TRBJ1-1
CDR3aa: CASSYSVRAWDTEAFF
CDR3nt: TGTGCCAGCAGTTACTCGGTGCGGGCATGGGACACTGAAGCTTTCTTT

abundance: once
d_gene: -
v_gene: TRBV7-2
j_gene: TRBJ2-5
CDR3aa: CASSARSGETQYF
CDR3nt: TGTGCCAGCAGCGCACGGTCGGGAGAGACCCAGTACTTC

abundance: -
d_gene: -
v_gene: TRBV6-2/TRBV6-3
j_gene: TRBJ1-1
CDR3aa: CASSYSSRLNTEAFF
CDR3nt: TGTGCCAGCAGTTACTCGTCCCGTCTGAACACTGAAGCTTTCTTT

abundance: few
d_gene: -
v_gene: TRBV10-3
j_gene: TRBJ1-2
CDR3aa: CAISDLRRGYTF
CDR3nt: TGTGCCATCAGTGATCTCCGGAGAGGCTACACCTTC